This is a list of T cell receptor beta chains from one sample in a study of blood T cell repertoires in COVID-19. Sequencing used immunoSEQ multiplex PCR; TCRdb keeps in-frame clones, though not all of them. This repertoire shows about half a million clones, 80% to 90% found once; its top ten account for 3% to 3.5%. The sequencing input was peripheral blood. These receptor sequences come from a human donor in a cohort sampled during active COVID-19. The CDR3 runs from the conserved cysteine through the conserved F or W. Each record gives: CDR3 DNA, CDR3 protein, D gene, V gene, clone size, J gene. The D gene is left open where the match is weak. Size is omitted from some rows. Given values are once, few, many or a class for expanded clones.

cdr3_nt: TGCGCCAGCAGCTCCTCCGGGATCCGAGGAGCTTTCTTT; cdr3_aa: CASSSSGIRGAFF; d_call: -; v_call: TRBV5-1; clone_size: -; j_call: TRBJ1-1
cdr3_nt: TGTGCCAGCAGCTTAGGCGGACAGTTTGCCCGCCCCGAAAAACTGTTTTTT; cdr3_aa: CASSLGGQFARPEKLFF; d_call: -; v_call: TRBV11-2; clone_size: -; j_call: TRBJ1-4
cdr3_nt: TGCGCCAGCAGCCAAGGAGTAAGAAACACTGAAGCTTTCTTT; cdr3_aa: CASSQGVRNTEAFF; d_call: -; v_call: TRBV4-3; clone_size: -; j_call: TRBJ1-1
cdr3_nt: TGTGCCAGCAGCTTACAACTAGAGAACACCGGGGAGCTGTTTTTT; cdr3_aa: CASSLQLENTGELFF; d_call: -; v_call: TRBV7-3; clone_size: -; j_call: TRBJ2-2
cdr3_nt: TGTGCCAGTAGTATGGGAGCGGGAGGTTACAATGAGCAGTTCTTC; cdr3_aa: CASSMGAGGYNEQFF; d_call: TRBD2; v_call: TRBV19; clone_size: -; j_call: TRBJ2-1
cdr3_nt: TGTGCCAGCAGCTTAACAGGGGTTTGGAATTCACCCCTCCACTTT; cdr3_aa: CASSLTGVWNSPLHF; d_call: TRBD1; v_call: TRBV5-5; clone_size: -; j_call: TRBJ1-6
cdr3_nt: TGTGCCAGCTCACCTCGGCAGGCTCGAGCTAGCACAGATACGCAGTATTTT; cdr3_aa: CASSPRQARASTDTQYF; d_call: -; v_call: TRBV18; clone_size: -; j_call: TRBJ2-3
cdr3_nt: TGCGCCAGCAACCCTCGGACTAGCGGGAGCGGGGGGACCGGGGAGCTGTTTTTT; cdr3_aa: CASNPRTSGSGGTGELFF; d_call: TRBD2; v_call: TRBV5-1; clone_size: -; j_call: TRBJ2-2
cdr3_nt: TGTGCCAGCAGCCTACGCTATGGCTACACCTTC; cdr3_aa: CASSLRYGYTF; d_call: -; v_call: TRBV5-6; clone_size: -; j_call: TRBJ1-2
cdr3_nt: TGTGCCAGTAGTCCGTACCCCAATCTGAGCGGAAACACCATATATTTT; cdr3_aa: CASSPYPNLSGNTIYF; d_call: -; v_call: TRBV19; clone_size: -; j_call: TRBJ1-3
cdr3_nt: TGTGCCAGCAGCTCACAGGGGGCGCCGAACACCGGGGAGCTGTTTTTT; cdr3_aa: CASSSQGAPNTGELFF; d_call: TRBD1; v_call: TRBV3-1/TRBV3-2; clone_size: -; j_call: TRBJ2-2
cdr3_nt: TGTGCCAGCAGTGCTCGGACTAGCGGGTTCACAGATACGCAGTATTTT; cdr3_aa: CASSARTSGFTDTQYF; d_call: TRBD2; v_call: TRBV6-1; clone_size: -; j_call: TRBJ2-3
cdr3_nt: TGCAGCGGGGGCTACGGGGACACTGAAGCTTTCTTT; cdr3_aa: CSGGYGDTEAFF; d_call: -; v_call: TRBV29-1; clone_size: once; j_call: TRBJ1-1
cdr3_nt: TGTGCCAGCTCACCCATAGGGGCTGTGAGTCAGCCCCAGCATTTT; cdr3_aa: CASSPIGAVSQPQHF; d_call: -; v_call: TRBV18; clone_size: -; j_call: TRBJ1-5
cdr3_nt: TGTGCCACCAGTGACAATAGCGGGAGTGGGACAGATACGCAGTATTTT; cdr3_aa: CATSDNSGSGTDTQYF; d_call: TRBD2; v_call: TRBV24-1; clone_size: -; j_call: TRBJ2-3
cdr3_nt: TGTGCCAGCAGCCTCAACTTGGGAGGCCTGGGTGGCTACACCTTC; cdr3_aa: CASSLNLGGLGGYTF; d_call: -; v_call: TRBV3-1/TRBV3-2; clone_size: -; j_call: TRBJ1-2
cdr3_nt: TGTGCCACCAGCAGAGATAGAGCAGGGGCATATGAGCAGTTCTTC; cdr3_aa: CATSRDRAGAYEQFF; d_call: -; v_call: TRBV15; clone_size: -; j_call: TRBJ2-1
cdr3_nt: TGTGCCTGGAGTGTACCTTCAGGGACAGATACGCAGTATTTT; cdr3_aa: CAWSVPSGTDTQYF; d_call: -; v_call: TRBV30; clone_size: -; j_call: TRBJ2-3
cdr3_nt: TGTGCCAGCAGCGGACAGCCCGGCGGAGATACGCAGTATTTT; cdr3_aa: CASSGQPGGDTQYF; d_call: -; v_call: TRBV28; clone_size: -; j_call: TRBJ2-3
cdr3_nt: TGCGCCAGCAGCGGCGGATGGGGCTACACCTTC; cdr3_aa: CASSGGWGYTF; d_call: -; v_call: TRBV5-1; clone_size: -; j_call: TRBJ1-2
cdr3_nt: TGTGCCAGCAGCATCCGAGGGAGCAATCAGCCCCAGCATTTT; cdr3_aa: CASSIRGSNQPQHF; d_call: -; v_call: TRBV6-2/TRBV6-3; clone_size: -; j_call: TRBJ1-5
cdr3_nt: TGTGCCAGCTCACCACGGGGACAGAGCTACGAGCAGTACTTC; cdr3_aa: CASSPRGQSYEQYF; d_call: TRBD1; v_call: TRBV18; clone_size: -; j_call: TRBJ2-7
cdr3_nt: TGTGCCAGCAGTTTGGACATCCTGGGGACTGAAGCTTTCTTT; cdr3_aa: CASSLDILGTEAFF; d_call: -; v_call: TRBV6-6; clone_size: -; j_call: TRBJ1-1
cdr3_nt: TGTGCCAGCAGCCTTCCGGGAGGGTGGGGCAATGAGCAGTTCTTC; cdr3_aa: CASSLPGGWGNEQFF; d_call: TRBD2; v_call: TRBV5-4; clone_size: once; j_call: TRBJ2-1